The T cell receptor (beta chain) described here comes from a study of blood T cells in healthy people across ages. The CDR3 contains 15 residues. Primed by a sample-barcoded 5' primer and a J-beta primer mix, a second PCR proceeded for about 7 to 11 cycles. Each CDR3 protein gets one entry after TCRdb re-called the 5' RACE reads with MiXCR. The sample yields hundreds of thousands of distinct CDR3 sequences, over 40% seen once. About this clonotype itself: Compared with germline, one end of the junction differs, possibly owing to a read error.

The sample was blood. The chain is built from TRBV12-3 or TRBV12-4 and TRBJ2-3, with 10 bases lining up with TRBD2. The clonotype originates from an elderly woman in good health. CDR3 sequence (DNA): TGTGCCAGCAGTTTTACTAGCGGGGTCACAGATGCGCAGTATTTT. This gives the protein CASSFTSGVTDAQYF.